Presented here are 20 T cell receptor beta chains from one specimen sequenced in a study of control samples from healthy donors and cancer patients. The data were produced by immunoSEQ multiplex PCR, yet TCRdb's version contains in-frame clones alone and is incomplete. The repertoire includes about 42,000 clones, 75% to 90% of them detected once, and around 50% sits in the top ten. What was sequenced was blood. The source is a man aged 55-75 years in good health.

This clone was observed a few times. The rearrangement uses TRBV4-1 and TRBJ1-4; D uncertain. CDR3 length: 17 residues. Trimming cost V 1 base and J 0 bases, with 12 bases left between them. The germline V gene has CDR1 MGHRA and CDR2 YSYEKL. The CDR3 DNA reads TGCGCCAGCAGCCAAGCTGTAGGGAGTGCAACTAATGAAAAACTGTTTTTT. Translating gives CASSQAVGSATNEKLFF.

This CDR3 reads CASSPGTGGPSTAEAFF. The CDR3 DNA follows: TGTGCCAGCAGCCCCGGGACAGGGGGGCCTTCTACCGCTGAAGCTTTCTTT. The chain employs TRBV5-4 and TRBJ1-1; 11 bases line up with TRBD1. The trim removed 4 bases at V and 6 bases at J, leaving 14 bases unmatched. The CDR3 sequence is 17 residues long. Germline loops: CDR1 SGHNT, CDR2 YYREEE (reference sequence).

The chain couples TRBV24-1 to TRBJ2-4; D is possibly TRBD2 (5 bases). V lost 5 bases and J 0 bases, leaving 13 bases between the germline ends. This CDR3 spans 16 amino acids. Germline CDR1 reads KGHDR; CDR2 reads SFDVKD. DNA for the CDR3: TGTGCCACCAGTGGTGAGGGCCCGCTAGCCAAAAACATTCAGTACTTC. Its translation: CATSGEGPLAKNIQYF.

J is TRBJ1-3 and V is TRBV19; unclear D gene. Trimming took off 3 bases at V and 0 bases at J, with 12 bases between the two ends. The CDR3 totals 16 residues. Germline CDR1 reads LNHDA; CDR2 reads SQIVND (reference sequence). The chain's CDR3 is CASSIAAANSGNTIYF. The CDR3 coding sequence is TGTGCCAGTAGTATCGCGGCGGCCAACTCTGGAAACACCATATATTTT.

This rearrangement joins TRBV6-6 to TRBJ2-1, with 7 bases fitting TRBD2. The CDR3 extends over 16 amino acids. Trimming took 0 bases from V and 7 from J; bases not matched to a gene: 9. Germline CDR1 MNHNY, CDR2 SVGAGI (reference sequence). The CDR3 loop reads CASSYSGRAVGNEQFF. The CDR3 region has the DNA TGTGCCAGCAGTTACTCGGGGAGGGCCGTCGGGAATGAGCAGTTCTTC.

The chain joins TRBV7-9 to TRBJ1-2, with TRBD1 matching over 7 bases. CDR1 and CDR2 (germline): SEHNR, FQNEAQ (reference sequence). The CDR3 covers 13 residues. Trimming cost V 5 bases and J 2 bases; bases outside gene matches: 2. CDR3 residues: CASSRGQNYGYTF. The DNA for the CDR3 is TGTGCCAGCAGCCGGGGACAGAACTATGGCTACACCTTC.

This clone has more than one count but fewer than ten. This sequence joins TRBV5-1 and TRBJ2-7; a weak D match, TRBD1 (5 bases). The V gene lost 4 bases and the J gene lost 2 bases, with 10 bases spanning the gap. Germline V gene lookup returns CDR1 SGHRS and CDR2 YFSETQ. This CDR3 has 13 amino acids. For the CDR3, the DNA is TGCGCCAGCAGCCCACAGGCCGCCTACGAGCAGTACTTC. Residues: CASSPQAAYEQYF.

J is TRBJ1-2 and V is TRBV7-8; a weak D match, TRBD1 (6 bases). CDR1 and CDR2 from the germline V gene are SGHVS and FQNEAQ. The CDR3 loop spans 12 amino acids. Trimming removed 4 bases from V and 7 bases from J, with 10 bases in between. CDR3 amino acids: CASSYRDGGYTF. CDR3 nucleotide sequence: TGTGCCAGCAGCTACAGGGACGGTGGCTACACCTTC. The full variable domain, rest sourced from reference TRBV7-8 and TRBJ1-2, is GAGVSQSPRYKVAKRGQDVALRCDPISGHVSLFWYQQALGQGPEFLTYFQNEAQLDKSGLPSDRFFAERPEGSVSTLKIQRTQQEDSAVYLCASSYRDGGYTFGSGTRLTVV.

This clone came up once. The CDR3 here is CASSKSGAHGYTF. For the CDR3, the DNA is TGTGCCAGCAGCAAATCAGGGGCGCATGGCTACACCTTC. The rearrangement uses TRBV21-1 and TRBJ1-2; no check of the table's D call, TRBD1, against the DNA was made. TRBV21-1 is designated a pseudogene. The CDR3 is 13 amino acids.

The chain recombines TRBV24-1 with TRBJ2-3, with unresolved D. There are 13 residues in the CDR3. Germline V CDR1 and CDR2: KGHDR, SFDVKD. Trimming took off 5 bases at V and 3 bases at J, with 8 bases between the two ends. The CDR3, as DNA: TGTGCCACCAGTGGGATGGGAACAGATACGCAGTATTTT. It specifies CATSGMGTDTQYF.

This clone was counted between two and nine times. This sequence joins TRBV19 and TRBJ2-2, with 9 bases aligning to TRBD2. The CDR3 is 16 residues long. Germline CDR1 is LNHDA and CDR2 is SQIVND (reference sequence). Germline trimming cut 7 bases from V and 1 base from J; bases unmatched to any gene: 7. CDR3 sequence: CASKRDSGRNTGELFF. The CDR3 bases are TGTGCCAGTAAGCGGGATAGCGGGAGGAACACCGGGGAGCTGTTTTTT.

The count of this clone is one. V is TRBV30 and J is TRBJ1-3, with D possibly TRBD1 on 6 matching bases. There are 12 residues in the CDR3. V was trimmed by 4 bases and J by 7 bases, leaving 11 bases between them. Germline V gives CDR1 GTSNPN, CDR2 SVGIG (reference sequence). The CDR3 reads CAWKGVGNTIYF. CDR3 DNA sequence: TGTGCCTGGAAGGGGGTGGGGAACACCATATATTTT. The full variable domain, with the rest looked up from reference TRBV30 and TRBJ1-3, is SQTIHQWPATLVQPVGSPLSLECTVEGTSNPNLYWYRQAAGRGLQLLFYSVGIGQISSEVPQNLSASRPQDRQFILSSKKLLLSDSGFYLCAWKGVGNTIYFGEGSWLTVV.

CDR3 loop: CASSANPGTSGLDTQYF. The DNA of the CDR3 is TGTGCCAGCAGTGCCAATCCCGGGACTAGCGGGTTAGATACGCAGTATTTT. V is TRBV6-1 and J is TRBJ2-3, with 12 positions matching TRBD2. Germline-derived CDR1 and CDR2 are MNHNS and SASEGT. After removal of 4 bases from V and 5 bases from J, the junction contained 10 bases not matched to a gene. The CDR3 loop spans 17 amino acids.

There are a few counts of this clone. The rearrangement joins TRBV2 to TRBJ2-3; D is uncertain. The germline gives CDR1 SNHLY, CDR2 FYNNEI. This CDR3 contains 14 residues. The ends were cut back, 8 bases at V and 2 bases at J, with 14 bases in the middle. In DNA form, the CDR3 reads TGTGCCAGCCGTTTTCGTTTGACCACAGATACGCAGTATTTT. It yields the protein CASRFRLTTDTQYF.

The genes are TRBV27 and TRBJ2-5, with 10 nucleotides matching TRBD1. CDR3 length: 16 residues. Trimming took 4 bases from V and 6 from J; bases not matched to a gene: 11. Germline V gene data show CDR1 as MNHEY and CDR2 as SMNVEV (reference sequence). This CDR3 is CASSSRLDRGWQTQYF. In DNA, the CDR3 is TGTGCCAGCAGTTCCCGGTTGGACAGGGGGTGGCAGACCCAGTACTTC.

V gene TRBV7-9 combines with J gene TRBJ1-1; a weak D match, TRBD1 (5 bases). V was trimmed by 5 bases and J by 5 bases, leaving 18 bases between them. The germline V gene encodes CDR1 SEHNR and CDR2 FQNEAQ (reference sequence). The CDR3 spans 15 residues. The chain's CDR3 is CASSPDGAGETEAFF. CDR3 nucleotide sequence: TGTGCCAGCAGCCCAGATGGGGCAGGAGAAACTGAAGCTTTCTTT.

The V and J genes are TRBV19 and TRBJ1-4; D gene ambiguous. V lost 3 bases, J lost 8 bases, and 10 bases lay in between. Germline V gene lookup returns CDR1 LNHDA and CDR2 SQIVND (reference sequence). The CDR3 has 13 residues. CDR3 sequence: CASSIWTREKLFF. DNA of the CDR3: TGTGCCAGTAGTATCTGGACCCGAGAAAAACTGTTTTTT.

CDR3 nucleotides: TGTGCCAGCAGCCCATCCCGAGCCCTACAGGGACTAAATTCACCCCTCCACTTT. It is translated as CASSPSRALQGLNSPLHF. The chain links TRBV11-2 to TRBJ1-6; maybe TRBD1 (6 bases). The germline V gene encodes CDR1 SGHAT and CDR2 FQNNGV. The CDR3 is 18 residues long. Trimming removed 5 bases at V and 7 bases at J, with 24 bases between.

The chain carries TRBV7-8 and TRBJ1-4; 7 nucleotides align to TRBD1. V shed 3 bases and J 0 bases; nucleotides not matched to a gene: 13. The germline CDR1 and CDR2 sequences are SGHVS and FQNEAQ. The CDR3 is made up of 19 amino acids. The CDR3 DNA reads TGTGCCAGCAGCTTGATGCCTCTCGGGACAGCAGCAACTAATGAAAAACTGTTTTTT. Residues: CASSLMPLGTAATNEKLFF.

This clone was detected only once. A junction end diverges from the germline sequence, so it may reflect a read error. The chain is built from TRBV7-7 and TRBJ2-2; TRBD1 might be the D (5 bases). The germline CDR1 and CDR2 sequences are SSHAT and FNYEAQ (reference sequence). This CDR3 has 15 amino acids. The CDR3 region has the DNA TGTGCTAGCAGCTTAGATACAGGGAACACCGGGGAGCTGTTTTTT. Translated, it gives CASSLDTGNTGELFF.